This TCR beta chain was documented in a study of T cell responses to AZD1222 COVID-19 vaccine. Study-wide points: The study sampled repertoires only after the peak T cell response. Among the donors, most were white British and more were female, and clonal diversity was possibly underestimated.

Generated by immunoSEQ multiplex PCR, the TCRdb table keeps only in-frame clones and is missing some. Of some 96,000 clones in the sample, around 86% were seen once. Germline V gives CDR1 MDHEN, CDR2 SYDVKM. Trimming removed 7 bases from V and 11 bases from J, with 13 bases in between. The CDR3 consists of 11 residues. This clone was seen a single time. Its matching antigen is unknown. The clonotype was recovered from an adult in good health. The sequencing used peripheral blood, collected on day 0 of AZD1222 vaccination. This chain links TRBV28 with TRBJ2-3; tentatively, D is TRBD1 or TRBD2 (6 bases each). CDR3 DNA sequence: TGTGCCAGCATAAGGGGGGTTATGCAGTATTTT. Amino acid sequence: CASIRGVMQYF.